The clone carrying this T cell receptor (beta chain) was observed a handful of times. Cohort placement rested on clinical history that participants reported themselves. The table came from immunoSEQ multiplex PCR; TCRdb's copy has only in-frame clones and leaves some out. In the table there are 400,000 to 550,000 clones, roughly 87% of which are singletons. The germline CDR1 and CDR2 sequences are ENHRY and SYGVKD. Losses at the gene ends were 10 bases for V and 3 bases for J; bases not matched to a gene: 2. This CDR3 has 11 residues. The sample comes from a study of blood T cell repertoires in COVID-19.

The source of this sequence is a woman aged 18-29 years with acute COVID-19. Sequencing input: PBMCs or T cells enriched from blood (not recorded which). The chain employs TRBV10-3 and TRBJ2-7; 8 bases match TRBD2. CDR3 protein: CASSGNYEQYF. In DNA form, the CDR3 reads TGTGCCAGTAGCGGGAACTACGAGCAGTACTTC.